This TCR beta chain was documented in a study of cytomegalovirus exposure and HLA in healthy donors. The overall study: From about 200 million T cells, an earlier analysis saw roughly 100 million unique TCR beta sequences.

Germline V CDR1 and CDR2: MNHEY, SVGAGI. This CDR3 is built from 16 residues. Trimming removed 0 bases at V and 3 bases at J, with 14 bases between. Primers for the PCR totalled 60 Vbeta and 13 Jbeta. Libraries were prepared by immunoSEQ multiplex PCR; TCRdb keeps only in-frame clonotypes and omits some of them. This table has some 110,000 clones, roughly three quarters appearing once. The clonotype was recovered from a man aged 50-60 years in good health and CMV-seropositive. Sequenced: PBMCs. This chain joins TRBV6-5 and TRBJ2-5; a possible D gene is TRBD1 (6 bases). As DNA, the CDR3 is TGTGCCAGCAGTTACTCGAATTGGGGGCCTGAAGAGACCCAGTACTTC. This encodes CASSYSNWGPEETQYF.